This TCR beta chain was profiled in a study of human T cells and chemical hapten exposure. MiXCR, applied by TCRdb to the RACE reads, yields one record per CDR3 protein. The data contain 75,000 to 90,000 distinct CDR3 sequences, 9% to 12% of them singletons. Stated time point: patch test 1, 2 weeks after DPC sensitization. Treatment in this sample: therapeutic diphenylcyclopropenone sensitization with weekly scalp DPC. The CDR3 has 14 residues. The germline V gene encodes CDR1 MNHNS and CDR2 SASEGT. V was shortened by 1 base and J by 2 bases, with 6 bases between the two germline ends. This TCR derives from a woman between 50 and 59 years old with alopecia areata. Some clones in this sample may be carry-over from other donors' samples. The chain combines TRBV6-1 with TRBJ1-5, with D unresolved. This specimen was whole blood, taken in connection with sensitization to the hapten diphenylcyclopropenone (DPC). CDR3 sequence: CASSEDWGNQPQHF. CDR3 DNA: TGTGCCAGCAGTGAAGACTGGGGCAATCAGCCCCAGCATTTT.